A single sample is the source of the 28 T cell receptor beta chains below, sequenced in a study of blood T cell repertoires in COVID-19. Produced via immunoSEQ multiplex PCR; TCRdb's table is partial and in-frame only. In the table there are 80,000 or so clones, 70% to 90% of which are singletons. Sequences were obtained from peripheral blood. Every receptor here comes from a man between 50 and 59 years old with COVID-19, enrolled during active disease.

This clone appeared a few times. J is TRBJ1-6 and V is TRBV2; D may be TRBD1 (6 bases). The CDR3 covers 13 residues. V was clipped by 7 bases and J by 6 bases, with 10 bases between them. Germline CDR1 is SNHLY and CDR2 is FYNNEI. The CDR3 spells CASMGRGNSPLHF. DNA for the CDR3: TGTGCCAGCATGGGCAGGGGTAATTCACCCCTCCACTTT.

This clone showed up just once. The chain's CDR3 is CASSYSFARAHTEAFF. The CDR3 bases are TGTGCCAGCAGTTACTCGTTTGCCAGGGCCCACACTGAAGCTTTCTTT. The V call is TRBV6-5, the J call TRBJ1-1, with D maybe TRBD1 (5 bases). CDR1 is MNHEY and CDR2 is SVGAGI in the germline V gene. The CDR3 consists of 16 residues. V was cut by 0 bases and J by 3 bases, with 14 bases left in between.

This sequence joins TRBV19 and TRBJ2-1, with 9 bases identical to TRBD2. Germline assignment: CDR1 LNHDA and CDR2 SQIVND (reference sequence). Trimming removed 1 base from V and 7 bases from J; junction bases left unmatched: 11. The CDR3 spans 17 residues. CDR3 loop: CASSIAPLAGRGNEQFF. CDR3 DNA sequence: TGTGCCAGTAGTATAGCCCCTCTAGCGGGAAGGGGTAATGAGCAGTTCTTC.

The chain recombines TRBV5-6 with TRBJ2-5, with 16 nucleotides matching TRBD2. The germline V gene has CDR1 SGHDT and CDR2 YYEEEE. The ends lost 3 bases at V and 7 bases at J; junction bases unmatched: 12. This CDR3 has 18 residues. Here the CDR3 DNA reads TGTGCCAGCAGCTCCGCCGGGACTAGCGGGAGGGCCTCTGGGACCCAGTACTTC. Translation: CASSSAGTSGRASGTQYF.

The CDR3 is CASSQPGLAGRSSYEQYF. The CDR3 DNA reads TGTGCCAGCAGCCAACCGGGACTAGCGGGACGGAGCTCCTACGAGCAGTACTTC. The chain carries TRBV14 and TRBJ2-7; 13 bases agree with TRBD2. CDR1 is SGHDN, CDR2 FVKESK, per germline. V lost 2 bases, J lost 0 bases, and 7 bases stayed unmatched. This CDR3 comprises 18 residues.

The genes are TRBV5-1 and TRBJ2-7; 7 bases are a match to TRBD1. With V trimmed by 4 bases and J by 3 bases, 1 base remained unmatched. Germline assignment: CDR1 SGHRS and CDR2 YFSETQ. The CDR3 extends over 12 amino acids. CDR3 in amino acids: CASSQGDYEQYF. The CDR3 DNA sequence: TGCGCCAGCAGCCAGGGGGACTACGAGCAGTACTTC.

V gene TRBV29-1 combines with J gene TRBJ2-2, with 8 nucleotides matching TRBD2. The V and J ends lost 5 bases and 3 bases, in that order; junction bases with no gene match: 8. The length of the CDR3 is 15 residues. Germline V gives CDR1 SQVTM, CDR2 ANQGSEA. The CDR3: CSVPLAEGDTGELFF. Here the CDR3 DNA reads TGCAGCGTTCCACTAGCGGAGGGGGACACCGGGGAGCTGTTTTTT.

The chain uses TRBV11-3 and TRBJ2-1, with TRBD2 as a possible D gene (6 bases). This CDR3 region has 15 residues. Looked up from germline, CDR1 is SGHNT and CDR2 is YENEEA. The ends were cut back, 5 bases at V and 9 bases at J, with 20 bases in the middle. In DNA form, the CDR3 reads TGTGCCAGCAGCCAAGGAGGGGCGAGGGGTGGTGAGCAGTTCTTC. Protein: CASSQGGARGGEQFF.

The chain links TRBV11-2 to TRBJ1-6; the D gene is possibly TRBD1 (5 bases). This CDR3 has 13 residues. V dropped 3 bases and J dropped 8 bases, with 8 bases sitting between them. Germline V gene sequence: CDR1 SGHAT, CDR2 FQNNGV. CDR3 residues: CASSLGGYSPLHF. The CDR3 bases are TGTGCCAGCAGCTTGGGGGGTTATTCACCCCTCCACTTT.

The chain carries TRBV19 and TRBJ2-4; D gene unclear. Trimming pared 0 bases from V and 1 base from J, leaving 19 bases between. Germline V gene data show CDR1 as LNHDA and CDR2 as SQIVND (reference sequence). The CDR3 spans 19 residues. CDR3 residues: CASSIDLNPVSGAKNIQYF. The CDR3 nucleotides read TGTGCCAGTAGTATAGATCTGAACCCCGTGTCGGGTGCCAAAAACATTCAGTACTTC.

J is TRBJ2-7 and V is TRBV12-3 or TRBV12-4, with 8 bases lining up with TRBD1. The J segment lost 6 bases and the V segment lost 6 bases, leaving 7 bases of the junction unmatched. The CDR3 is 13 residues long. Written as DNA, the CDR3 is TGTGCCAGCAGCCGATCCGACAGGGGCGAGCAGTACTTC. Translation: CASSRSDRGEQYF.

The V call is TRBV3-1 (or the pseudogene TRBV3-2), the J call TRBJ2-3; 7 bases map to TRBD2. Germline trimming cut 4 bases from V and 2 bases from J; bases unmatched to any gene: 9. Germline V lookup: CDR1 LGHDT, CDR2 YNNKEL (reference sequence). The CDR3 consists of 16 residues. The CDR3: CASSPFWGGSTDTQYF. The CDR3 DNA follows: TGTGCCAGCAGCCCCTTTTGGGGAGGGTCCACAGATACGCAGTATTTT.

The chain joins TRBV28 to TRBJ1-1; D not resolved. Germline V gives CDR1 MDHEN, CDR2 SYDVKM. V lost 5 bases and J lost 3, with 10 bases in between. CDR3 length: 13 amino acids. CDR3 sequence reads: CASSVVMDTEAFF. For the CDR3, the DNA is TGTGCCAGCAGTGTAGTGATGGACACTGAAGCTTTCTTT.

The chain links TRBV7-3 to TRBJ2-5; D is perhaps TRBD2 (6 bases). The germline CDR1 and CDR2 sequences are SGHTA and FQGTGA. The CDR3 sequence is 15 residues long. V lost 5 bases and J lost 5, with 18 bases in between. CDR3 in amino acids: CASSVLGLQGETQYF. CDR3 nucleotide sequence: TGTGCCAGCAGCGTCTTGGGACTTCAAGGGGAGACCCAGTACTTC.

J is TRBJ1-2 and V is TRBV15; no definite D call. V dropped 6 bases and J dropped 5 bases, with 10 bases sitting between them. Per germline, CDR1 LNHNV and CDR2 YYDKDF (reference sequence). The CDR3 sequence is 12 residues long. CDR3 DNA: TGTGCCACCAGAGGCGCGGGGTATGGCTACACCTTC. Its protein product is CATRGAGYGYTF.

The chain uses TRBV5-1 and TRBJ1-2; tentatively, D is TRBD1 (5 bases). V was clipped by 1 base and J by 7 bases, with 11 bases between them. The germline gives CDR1 SGHRS, CDR2 YFSETQ. This CDR3 comprises 13 residues. The CDR3 reads CASSLSERGGYTF. Here the CDR3 DNA reads TGCGCCAGCAGCTTGTCAGAAAGGGGTGGCTACACCTTC.

The V gene is TRBV4-3, the J gene TRBJ2-3, with a weak D call TRBD2 (6 bases). Germline V lookup: CDR1 LGHNA, CDR2 YSLEER. The CDR3 extends over 16 amino acids. With 2 bases removed from V and 1 base from J, the gap between germline ends came to 13 bases. CDR3 coding DNA: TGCGCCAGCAGCCAACTTCGGGACTCTCGCACAGATACGCAGTATTTT. Protein: CASSQLRDSRTDTQYF.

The rearrangement uses TRBV24-1 and TRBJ2-2, with D tentatively TRBD1 (6 bases). Trimming pared 1 base from V and 3 bases from J, leaving 8 bases between. The CDR3 loop spans 15 amino acids. Germline CDR1 and CDR2: KGHDR and SFDVKD. CDR3 region: CATSDLPGDTGELFF. For the CDR3, the DNA is TGTGCCACCAGTGATTTACCAGGGGACACCGGGGAGCTGTTTTTT.

The rearrangement links TRBV19 to TRBJ1-1; D possibly corresponds to TRBD1 (5 bases). The V end was cut by 5 bases, the J end by 4 bases, with 14 bases between. Germline V gene sequence: CDR1 LNHDA, CDR2 SQIVND (reference sequence). The CDR3 spans 14 residues. The CDR3 DNA reads TGTGCCAGTAGTCCCCAGGGTTATGGCACTGAAGCTTTCTTT. It encodes CASSPQGYGTEAFF.

This rearrangement joins TRBV5-4 to TRBJ1-1; 11 nucleotides line up with TRBD1. V gave up 0 bases and J gave up 4 bases; unmatched junction bases: 5. The CDR3 has 16 residues. Per the germline V gene, CDR1 is SGHNT and CDR2 is YYREEE (reference sequence). For the CDR3, the DNA is TGTGCCAGCAGCTTGGCCCGGGACAGGGGGAGCACTGAAGCTTTCTTT. Protein sequence: CASSLARDRGSTEAFF.

The V and J genes are TRBV28 and TRBJ1-2; the D gene is possibly TRBD1 (5 bases). The CDR3 contains 14 residues. Germline V CDR1 and CDR2: MDHEN, SYDVKM. Deletions cut 2 bases from V and 7 bases from J, with 14 bases between. The CDR3 reads CASSLGQGFGGYTF. In nucleotides, the CDR3 is TGTGCCAGCAGTTTAGGCCAGGGCTTCGGTGGCTACACCTTC.

Comments on this clone: Other DNA sequences in the sample encode the same CDR3. The genes are TRBV5-1 and TRBJ2-3; 11 bases are shared with TRBD2. Germline CDR1 reads SGHRS; CDR2 reads YFSETQ. The CDR3 has 14 residues. With V trimmed by 3 bases and J by 5 bases, 2 bases remained unmatched. In DNA form, the CDR3 reads TGCGCCAGCAGCTACGGACTAGCGGGAGATACGCAGTATTTT. Amino acids: CASSYGLAGDTQYF.

The gene calls are TRBV27 and TRBJ2-1; 8 bases are shared with TRBD2. The J segment lost 2 bases and the V segment lost 3 bases, leaving 3 bases of the junction unmatched. Germline V gene sequence: CDR1 MNHEY, CDR2 SMNVEV (reference sequence). This CDR3 contains 15 residues. The CDR3 nucleotides read TGTGCCAGCAGTTTTACTAGCGGACCCTACAATGAGCAGTTCTTC. Amino acid sequence: CASSFTSGPYNEQFF.

The rearrangement links TRBV28 to TRBJ1-5, with 11 bases matching TRBD1. Germline V gene data show CDR1 as MDHEN and CDR2 as SYDVKM. This CDR3 has 14 residues. The CDR3 is CVAGTGGQWQPQHF. DNA of the CDR3: TGTGTGGCCGGGACAGGGGGACAGTGGCAGCCCCAGCATTTT.

The chain recombines TRBV9 with TRBJ1-1; 8 bases line up with TRBD1. After removal of 2 bases from V and 7 bases from J, the junction contained 7 bases not matched to a gene. Germline CDR1 SGDLS, CDR2 YYNGEE. The CDR3 has 14 residues. CDR3 in DNA: TGTGCCAGCAGCGTTAAGACAGGGGCGGGTGAAGCTTTCTTT. Encoded protein: CASSVKTGAGEAFF.

V usage is TRBV18 and J usage is TRBJ2-2; 7 bases map to TRBD1. This CDR3 has 17 residues. V gave up 3 bases and J gave up 3 bases; unmatched junction bases: 10. CDR1 KGHSH and CDR2 LQKENI come from the germline V gene. The CDR3 protein is CASSPLMTGSDTGELFF. In DNA form, the CDR3 reads TGTGCCAGCTCACCGCTGATGACAGGGTCGGACACCGGGGAGCTGTTTTTT.

The rearrangement uses TRBV28 and TRBJ2-6; D is possibly TRBD2 (6 bases). V was trimmed by 3 bases and J by 11 bases, leaving 11 bases between them. Germline V CDR1 and CDR2: MDHEN, SYDVKM. The CDR3 is 13 residues long. CDR3 loop: CASSFGGIHVLTF. CDR3 coding DNA: TGTGCCAGCAGTTTCGGAGGGATCCACGTCCTGACTTTC.

CDR3 amino acids: CASSYSMEGGDGYTF. The CDR3 region has the DNA TGTGCCAGCAGTTACTCAATGGAGGGTGGGGACGGCTACACCTTC. The V call is TRBV6-6, the J call TRBJ1-2, with D perhaps matching TRBD1 (5 bases). The CDR3 runs to 15 residues. Germline CDR1 is MNHNY and CDR2 is SVGAGI (reference sequence). Deletions cut 0 bases from V and 8 bases from J, with 16 bases between.